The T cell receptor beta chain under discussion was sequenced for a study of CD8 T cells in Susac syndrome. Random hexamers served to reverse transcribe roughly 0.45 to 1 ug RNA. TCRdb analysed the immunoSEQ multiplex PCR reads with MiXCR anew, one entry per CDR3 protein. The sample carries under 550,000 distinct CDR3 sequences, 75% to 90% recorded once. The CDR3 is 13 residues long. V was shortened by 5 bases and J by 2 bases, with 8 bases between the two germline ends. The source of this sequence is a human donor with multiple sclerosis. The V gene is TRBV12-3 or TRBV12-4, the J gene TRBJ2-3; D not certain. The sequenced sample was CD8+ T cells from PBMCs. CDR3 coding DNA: TGTGCCAGCAGTACGACGGCCACAGATACGCAGTATTTT. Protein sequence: CASSTTATDTQYF.